These 28 T cell receptor beta chains came from one sample sequenced in a study of T cell responses to AZD1222 COVID-19 vaccine. Assay used: immunoSEQ multiplex PCR; TCRdb lists only in-frame clones, some missing. The table shows roughly 140,000 clones, with 90% to 95% occurring only once. Specimen: peripheral blood, collected on day 0 of AZD1222 vaccination. These receptors were collected from an adult in good health.

The sample holds a few counts of this clone. The sample carries other DNA sequences with the same CDR3. This chain joins TRBV5-1 and TRBJ1-1, with D unresolved. CDR1 is SGHRS, CDR2 YFSETQ, per germline. This CDR3 comprises 13 residues. Deletions cut 0 bases from V and 1 base from J, with 4 bases between. This CDR3 is CASSLDPNTEAFF. CDR3 nucleotides: TGCGCCAGCAGCTTGGATCCGAACACTGAAGCTTTCTTT.

The CDR3 DNA reads TGTGCCAGCATTCTAGAAGGGGTGGCCGGGGCCAACGTCCTGACTTTC. Its translation is CASILEGVAGANVLTF. V is TRBV2 and J is TRBJ2-6; D is perhaps TRBD1 (5 bases). CDR1 is SNHLY, CDR2 FYNNEI, per germline. This CDR3 has 16 amino acids. Trimming took off 7 bases at V and 4 bases at J, with 17 bases between the two ends.

The sample holds a few counts of this clone. Mismatch with germline at one junction end may stem from a read error. The V gene is TRBV3-1 (or the pseudogene TRBV3-2), the J gene TRBJ2-5; TRBD2 matches at 7 bases. Germline V CDR1 and CDR2: LGHDT, YNNKEL (reference sequence). CDR3 size: 12 residues. The CDR3 DNA is TGTGCCAGCAGCCAAGGGGTTGCCCGGGGGGACTTC. It codes for CASSQGVARGDF.

CDR3: CASSQDTRGGQPQHF. The CDR3 nucleotides are TGTGCCAGCAGCCAAGATACTAGAGGGGGACAGCCCCAGCATTTT. This chain uses TRBV4-2 with TRBJ1-5; tentative D call: TRBD1 (6 bases). Germline-derived CDR1 and CDR2 are LGHNA and YNFKEQ. The length of the CDR3 is 15 residues. V was shortened by 0 bases and J by 7 bases, with 13 bases between the two germline ends.

This rearrangement joins TRBV7-2 to TRBJ2-1; 9 bases align to TRBD2. Germline V gene sequence: CDR1 SGHTA, CDR2 FQGNSA. The CDR3 consists of 18 residues. The ends lost 5 bases at V and 4 bases at J; junction bases unmatched: 15. CDR3 DNA: TGTGCCAGCAGCCAATTCGGCGCGGGAGGGCCCTCGTACAATGAGCAGTTCTTC. Amino acids: CASSQFGAGGPSYNEQFF.

The rearrangement uses TRBV19 and TRBJ1-3; D unresolved. The CDR3 consists of 15 residues. Trimming took off 3 bases at V and 0 bases at J, with 9 bases between the two ends. The germline V gene encodes CDR1 LNHDA and CDR2 SQIVND (reference sequence). The CDR3 DNA reads TGTGCCAGTAGTATTGCCCCGGTCTCTGGAAACACCATATATTTT. This gives the protein CASSIAPVSGNTIYF.

In DNA, the CDR3 is TGTGCCCCTATCTACGAGCAGTACTTC. It specifies CAPIYEQYF. The chain employs TRBV19 and TRBJ2-7; no definite D call. The CDR3 spans 9 residues. Germline V gene data show CDR1 as LNHDA and CDR2 as SQIVND (reference sequence). Trimming removed 11 bases from V and 3 bases from J, with 5 bases in between.

The rearrangement links TRBV9 to TRBJ2-7, with D perhaps matching TRBD2 (5 bases). V shed 0 bases and J shed 4 bases, with 17 bases lying between them. The V gene's germline CDR1 is SGDLS and CDR2 YYNGEE. The CDR3 extends over 16 amino acids. The CDR3 sequence is CASSVGLGVTPYEQYF. CDR3 DNA sequence: TGTGCCAGCAGCGTAGGCCTCGGGGTCACACCATACGAGCAGTACTTC.

The J gene is TRBJ1-4, the V gene TRBV27, with TRBD1 as a possible D gene (5 bases). The CDR3 loop spans 13 amino acids. Germline V CDR1 and CDR2: MNHEY, SMNVEV (reference sequence). Between the trimmed V and J ends, which lost 3 bases and 10 bases, there was a span of 12 bases. The CDR3 DNA is TGTGCCAGCAGTTTTGACAGAAGGGGAAAACTGTTTTTT. This sequence encodes CASSFDRRGKLFF. The full variable domain, completed using reference TRBV27 and TRBJ1-4, is EAQVTQNPRYLITVTGKKLTVTCSQNMNHEYMSWYRQDPGLGLRQIYYSMNVEVTDKGDVPEGYKVSRKEKRNFPLILESPSPNQTSLYFCASSFDRRGKLFFGSGTQLSVL.

This clone was counted a single time. The chain has TRBV19 and TRBJ2-2; 11 positions match TRBD2. V shed 7 bases, J shed 7 bases, and the junction held 17 bases outside the gene matches. Germline CDR1 and CDR2: LNHDA and SQIVND (reference sequence). The CDR3 consists of 18 residues. This CDR3 is CASTGATTITSGSGELFF. The CDR3 DNA reads TGTGCCAGTACAGGGGCGACAACAATTACTAGCGGGAGCGGGGAGCTGTTTTTT. Looking up the rest from reference TRBV19 and TRBJ2-2 gives the full variable domain: DGGITQSPKYLFRKEGQNVTLSCEQNLNHDAMYWYRQDPGQGLRLIYYSQIVNDFQKGDIAEGYSVSREKKESFPLTVTSAQKNPTAFYLCASTGATTITSGSGELFFGEGSRLTVL.

The rearrangement joins TRBV27 to TRBJ2-2; maybe TRBD2 (5 bases). From germline, CDR1 is MNHEY and CDR2 SMNVEV (reference sequence). CDR3 length: 16 amino acids. Trimming removed 6 bases at V and 8 bases at J, with 22 bases between. CDR3 DNA sequence: TGTGCCAGCAGCCCCACCGGGATCCACCCGACGGGGGAGCTGTTTTTT. Translating gives CASSPTGIHPTGELFF.

The chain combines TRBV20-1 with TRBJ1-4; D possibly corresponds to TRBD1 (5 bases). The CDR3 has 15 residues. Per germline, CDR1 DFQATT and CDR2 SNEGSKA (reference sequence). V lost 3 bases, J lost 0 bases, and 11 bases lay in between. CDR3 DNA sequence: TGCAGTGCTAGTAGACAGATTGCAACTAATGAAAAACTGTTTTTT. The encoded protein is CSASRQIATNEKLFF.

On this clone itself: This specimen includes other DNA sequences encoding the same CDR3. The chain is built from TRBV27 and TRBJ2-7, with a tentative D call TRBD1 (6 bases). The CDR3 runs to 13 residues. V was cut by 3 bases and J by 4 bases, with 10 bases left in between. The germline V gene encodes CDR1 MNHEY and CDR2 SMNVEV (reference sequence). In DNA, the CDR3 is TGTGCCAGCAGTTTGGGCAGGGGATACGAGCAGTACTTC. Translated: CASSLGRGYEQYF.

The CDR3: CASSLITAPSYEQYF. The CDR3 nucleotides are TGCGCCAGCAGCTTGATAACAGCACCTTCGTACGAGCAGTACTTC. The rearrangement joins TRBV5-1 to TRBJ2-7, with no clear D. The V end lost 1 base, the J end lost 4 bases, and 15 bases lay between the germline ends. Germline values: CDR1 SGHRS, CDR2 YFSETQ. This CDR3 region has 15 residues. Combining the CDR3 with reference TRBV5-1 and TRBJ2-7 gives the whole variable domain KAGVTQTPRYLIKTRGQQVTLSCSPISGHRSVSWYQQTPGQGLQFLFEYFSETQRNKGNFPGRFSGRQFSNSRSEMNVSTLELGDSALYLCASSLITAPSYEQYFGPGTRLTVT.

The chain uses TRBV2 and TRBJ2-2, with D unresolved. This CDR3 has 11 residues. Per germline, CDR1 SNHLY and CDR2 FYNNEI. Deletions cut 7 bases from V and 7 bases from J, with 7 bases between. CDR3 sequence: CASKVVGELFF. Written as DNA, the CDR3 is TGTGCCAGCAAGGTGGTCGGGGAGCTGTTTTTT.

The V call is TRBV12-5, the J call TRBJ1-3; D is unresolved. The CDR3 has 13 residues. Trimming removed 4 bases at V and 3 bases at J, with 7 bases between. Germline CDR1 is LGHNT and CDR2 is FRNRAP. Written as DNA, the CDR3 is TGTGCTAGTGGTTCCTTCGGTGGAAACACCATATATTTT. Encoded protein: CASGSFGGNTIYF.

V gene TRBV5-4 combines with J gene TRBJ1-2; 10 bases fit TRBD1. From germline, CDR1 is SGHNT and CDR2 YYREEE (reference sequence). After removal of 5 bases from V and 8 bases from J, the junction contained 6 bases not matched to a gene. This CDR3 has 13 amino acids. This CDR3 reads CASRAGTGDGYTF. In nucleotides, the CDR3 is TGTGCCAGCAGGGCCGGGACAGGGGACGGCTACACCTTC. Full variable domain (missing parts from reference TRBV5-4 and TRBJ1-2): ETGVTQSPTHLIKTRGQQVTLRCSSQSGHNTVSWYQQALGQGPQFIFQYYREEENGRGNFPPRFSGLQFPNYSSELNVNALELDDSALYLCASRAGTGDGYTFGSGTRLTVV.

The V call is TRBV19, the J call TRBJ2-7; D possibly corresponds to TRBD1 (5 bases). This CDR3 is 13 amino acids long. Germline loops: CDR1 LNHDA, CDR2 SQIVND (reference sequence). Deletions cut 4 bases from V and 0 bases from J, with 7 bases between. The CDR3 DNA is TGTGCCAGTAGTAAGACAGCCTCCTACGAGCAGTACTTC. It translates to CASSKTASYEQYF.

The chain uses TRBV7-3 and TRBJ2-1; 7 bases agree with TRBD1. The CDR3 loop spans 15 amino acids. CDR1 SGHTA and CDR2 FQGTGA come from the germline V gene. V lost 2 bases, J lost 2 bases, and 3 bases stayed unmatched. The CDR3 loop reads CASSLQQGPYNEQFF. The CDR3 DNA follows: TGTGCCAGCAGCTTACAACAGGGGCCCTACAATGAGCAGTTCTTC.

This chain uses TRBV2 with TRBJ1-6; the match to TRBD1 covers 8 bases. With V trimmed by 6 bases and J by 6 bases, 7 bases remained unmatched. The CDR3 contains 15 residues. Germline V lookup: CDR1 SNHLY, CDR2 FYNNEI. CDR3 DNA: TGTGCCAGCAGAACAAACAGGGGGAGTAATTCACCCCTCCACTTT. Encoded protein: CASRTNRGSNSPLHF.

The chain carries TRBV5-4 and TRBJ2-2; 8 bases are shared with TRBD1. V shed 4 bases, J shed 0 bases, and the junction held 2 bases outside the gene matches. The CDR3 length is 15 residues. Germline CDR1 is SGHNT and CDR2 is YYREEE (reference sequence). DNA for the CDR3: TGTGCCAGCAGCCTGGACAGGGCGAACACCGGGGAGCTGTTTTTT. Translated, it gives CASSLDRANTGELFF.

This clone was picked up one time. V is TRBV7-3 and J is TRBJ2-2; D is ambiguous. Germline-derived CDR1 and CDR2 are SGHTA and FQGTGA. This CDR3 is 15 amino acids long. Between the trimmed V and J ends, which lost 2 bases and 4 bases, there was a span of 11 bases. The CDR3 loop reads CASSLGSPTTGELFF. As DNA, the CDR3 is TGTGCCAGCAGCTTAGGGTCACCGACCACCGGGGAGCTGTTTTTT.

The rearrangement uses TRBV30 and TRBJ1-6; TRBD1 matches at 9 bases. The CDR3 covers 14 residues. The germline V gene encodes CDR1 GTSNPN and CDR2 SVGIG (reference sequence). J was trimmed by 10 bases and V by 1 base; bases with no gene match: 5. The CDR3 DNA follows: TGTGCCTGGAGTGAGGGACAGGGATCCTCACCCCTCCACTTT. Encoded protein: CAWSEGQGSSPLHF.

The chain recombines TRBV29-1 with TRBJ2-4; the match to TRBD2 covers 9 bases. CDR1 SQVTM and CDR2 ANQGSEA come from the germline V gene. This CDR3 region has 18 residues. CDR3 region: CRSSGGRASGVAKNIQYF. CDR3 DNA: TGCAGGTCAAGTGGGGGGCGCGCTAGCGGGGTAGCCAAAAACATTCAGTACTTC.

This sequence joins TRBV4-2 and TRBJ2-1; D not resolved. V was pared by 0 bases and J by 9 bases, with 18 bases between. Looked up from germline, CDR1 is LGHNA and CDR2 is YNFKEQ. The CDR3 consists of 16 residues. CDR3 amino acids: CASSQDGPGLIREQFF. CDR3 sequence (DNA): TGTGCCAGCAGCCAAGATGGCCCGGGCCTTATTCGTGAGCAGTTCTTC.

The chain has TRBV5-6 and TRBJ2-2, with 7 bases fitting TRBD1. The CDR3 has 16 residues. CDR1 is SGHDT, CDR2 YYEEEE, per germline. Unmatched junction bases numbered 13, after V lost 4 bases and J lost 7 bases. The CDR3 nucleotides read TGTGCCAGCAGCCTTCTATACAGGGGTGACGTCGGGGAGCTGTTTTTT. This translates into CASSLLYRGDVGELFF.

The V and J genes are TRBV2 and TRBJ2-3; 8 nucleotides align to TRBD2. The CDR3 is 14 residues long. Germline lookup yields CDR1 SNHLY and CDR2 FYNNEI. The trim removed 4 bases at V and 6 bases at J, leaving 6 bases unmatched. For the CDR3, the DNA is TGTGCCAGCAGTGTTGGGACTAGATCGGATACGCAGTATTTT. This encodes CASSVGTRSDTQYF.

The rearrangement links TRBV20-1 to TRBJ2-7, with D unresolved. This CDR3 region has 11 residues. V lost 3 bases, J lost 5 bases, and 8 bases lay in between. Germline V gene sequence: CDR1 DFQATT, CDR2 SNEGSKA (reference sequence). CDR3 nucleotide sequence: TGCAGTGCTAGCGGCCTTGACGAGCAGTACTTC. Its translation: CSASGLDEQYF.